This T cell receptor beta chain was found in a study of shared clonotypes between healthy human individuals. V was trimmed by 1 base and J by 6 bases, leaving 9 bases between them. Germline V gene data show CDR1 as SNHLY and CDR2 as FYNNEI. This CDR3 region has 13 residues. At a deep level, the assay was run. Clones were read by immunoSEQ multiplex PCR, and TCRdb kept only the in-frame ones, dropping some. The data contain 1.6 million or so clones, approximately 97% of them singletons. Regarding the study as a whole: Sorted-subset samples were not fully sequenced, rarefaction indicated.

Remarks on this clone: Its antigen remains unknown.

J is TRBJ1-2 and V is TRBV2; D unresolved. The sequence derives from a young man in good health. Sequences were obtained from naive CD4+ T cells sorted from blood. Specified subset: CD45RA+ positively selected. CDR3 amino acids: CASSEDRANGYTF. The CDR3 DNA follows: TGTGCCAGCAGTGAAGACCGGGCTAATGGCTACACCTTC.